Each of the 9 T cell receptor beta chains below was sequenced from the same sample in a study of blood T cell repertoires in COVID-19. The data were produced by immunoSEQ multiplex PCR, yet TCRdb's version contains in-frame clones alone and is incomplete. The profile shows under 250,000 clones, around nine tenths of them singletons. The specimen was PBMCs or T cells enriched from blood (not recorded which). These receptor sequences come from a woman in her thirties or forties who had been exposed to COVID-19.

The chain combines TRBV18 with TRBJ1-1, with TRBD1 matching 7 bases. There are 11 residues in the CDR3. With V trimmed by 6 bases and J by 11 bases, 6 bases remained unmatched. In germline, CDR1 is KGHSH, CDR2 LQKENI. In DNA, the CDR3 is TGTGCCAGCTCCCTAGACAGGGAGGCTTTCTTT. This gives the protein CASSLDREAFF.

This rearrangement joins TRBV6-5 to TRBJ1-5; D uncertain. Looked up from germline, CDR1 is MNHEY and CDR2 is SVGAGI. This CDR3 region has 15 residues. V lost 6 bases and J 5 bases, leaving 17 bases between the germline ends. For the CDR3, the DNA is TGTGCCAGCAGCCCCCGGGGAGAGATTCATCAGCCCCAGCATTTT. Protein sequence: CASSPRGEIHQPQHF.

V usage is TRBV4-3 and J usage is TRBJ1-1; tentative D call: TRBD1 (5 bases). CDR3 length equals 14 residues. Germline loops: CDR1 LGHNA, CDR2 YSLEER. Trimming shortened V by 4 bases and J by 5 bases, and 14 bases separated the two germline ends. As DNA, the CDR3 is TGCGCCAGCAGCCGCGGGACCTTTAATACTGAAGCTTTCTTT. It codes for CASSRGTFNTEAFF.

The V call is TRBV5-1, the J call TRBJ2-2; 10 nucleotides match TRBD2. Germline loops: CDR1 SGHRS, CDR2 YFSETQ. This CDR3 is 16 amino acids long. V lost 5 bases, J lost 1 base, and 5 bases stayed unmatched. The CDR3 nucleotides read TGCGCCAGCAGACCAACTAGCGGGGTGAACACCGGGGAGCTGTTTTTT. Encoded protein: CASRPTSGVNTGELFF.

For this clone: The same CDR3 can be traced to other DNA sequences in this sample. CDR3 sequence: CASSQDGTEDQPQHF. The CDR3 DNA reads TGTGCCAGCAGCCAAGATGGGACAGAGGACCAGCCCCAGCATTTT. The chain has TRBV4-2 and TRBJ1-5, with TRBD1 identical over 7 bases. This CDR3 is 15 amino acids long. Trimming took 0 bases from V and 7 from J; bases not matched to a gene: 6. Germline V lookup: CDR1 LGHNA, CDR2 YNFKEQ.

This clone was detected only once. The CDR3 DNA sequence: TGTGCCAGTAGTGGGGGGAGGGAGCAGTTCTTC. Amino acids: CASSGGREQFF. V gene TRBV19 combines with J gene TRBJ2-1; TRBD2 might be the D (6 bases). With 5 bases removed from V and 10 bases from J, the gap between germline ends came to 9 bases. CDR3 size: 11 residues. The germline V gene has CDR1 LNHDA and CDR2 SQIVND (reference sequence).

A note on this clone: The junction differs from germline at one of its ends, possibly a read error. The gene calls are TRBV5-1 and TRBJ1-2; tentatively, D is TRBD1 (6 bases). The CDR3 has 13 amino acids. Per the germline V gene, CDR1 is SGHRS and CDR2 is YFSETQ. The CDR3 region has the DNA TGTGCCAGCAGCACAGGGACCAACTATGGCTACACCTTC. It is translated as CASSTGTNYGYTF.

The chain combines TRBV7-2 with TRBJ1-6; D perhaps matches TRBD1 (6 bases). Germline values: CDR1 SGHTA, CDR2 FQGNSA. V lost 3 bases and J lost 10, with 16 bases in between. This CDR3 comprises 15 residues. The CDR3 loop reads CASSFIRGSGSPLHF. In DNA form, the CDR3 reads TGTGCCAGCAGCTTTATCAGGGGTAGCGGGTCACCCCTCCACTTT.

The rearrangement links TRBV6-5 to TRBJ1-6; a weak D match, TRBD1 (5 bases). From germline, CDR1 is MNHEY and CDR2 SVGAGI. The CDR3 loop spans 15 amino acids. The CDR3 is CGIRSDSKNNSPLHF. The CDR3 bases are TGTGGGATCCGCTCCGACAGTAAGAATAATTCACCCCTCCACTTT.